The 30 T cell receptor beta chains listed next were all sequenced from one sample in a study of cytomegalovirus exposure and HLA in healthy donors. A multiplex PCR was run with 60 Vbeta primers and 13 Jbeta primers. Sequenced by immunoSEQ multiplex PCR; TCRdb stores in-frame clones only, minus some. The sample lists about 110,000 clones, 70% to 85% seen once, with roughly 0.79% in the top ten. The sequencing input was PBMCs. The receptors were sampled from a boy aged 5-17 years in good health and CMV-seronegative.

The table lists this clone with a count of one. The V gene is TRBV5-1, the J gene TRBJ2-2, with D possibly TRBD2 on 5 matching bases. CDR1 and CDR2 from the germline V gene are SGHRS and YFSETQ. The CDR3 has 14 amino acids. V shed 6 bases and J shed 4 bases, with 13 bases lying between them. The CDR3 sequence is CASNGYGGTGELFF. The CDR3 region has the DNA TGCGCCAGCAACGGATACGGAGGCACCGGGGAGCTGTTTTTT.

The CDR3 DNA sequence: TGTGCCAGCAGCGCCATGACAGGGGTTAGTGGCTACACCTTC. It encodes CASSAMTGVSGYTF. The chain joins TRBV5-6 to TRBJ1-2, with TRBD1 identical over 8 bases. Losses at the gene ends were 4 bases for V and 7 bases for J; bases not matched to a gene: 9. The CDR3 length is 14 residues. Per germline, CDR1 SGHDT and CDR2 YYEEEE.

This chain joins TRBV5-1 and TRBJ1-5, with 8 bases that match TRBD1. CDR1 SGHRS and CDR2 YFSETQ come from the germline V gene. With V trimmed by 4 bases and J by 5 bases, 5 bases remained unmatched. This CDR3 is built from 14 residues. DNA for the CDR3: TGCGCCAGCAGCGTAACAGGGGGTGATCAGCCCCAGCATTTT. Its translation is CASSVTGGDQPQHF. The full variable domain, in which reference TRBV5-1 and TRBJ1-5 provide the parts outside the CDR3, is KAGVTQTPRYLIKTRGQQVTLSCSPISGHRSVSWYQQTPGQGLQFLFEYFSETQRNKGNFPGRFSGRQFSNSRSEMNVSTLELGDSALYLCASSVTGGDQPQHFGDGTRLSIL.

The chain couples TRBV7-9 to TRBJ1-2, with 8 bases identical to TRBD1. The CDR3 extends over 15 amino acids. Germline CDR1 is SEHNR and CDR2 is FQNEAQ (reference sequence). The junction had 9 bases not matched to a gene; V was cut back by 5 bases and J by 4 bases. CDR3 DNA sequence: TGTGCCAGCAGCCCCGAAGGGACAGGCATCTATGGCTACACCTTC. Amino acids: CASSPEGTGIYGYTF.

This clone was seen a few times. The chain employs TRBV5-4 and TRBJ1-5; the D is unclear. Trimming took 0 bases from V and 9 from J, leaving 7 bases between them. This CDR3 comprises 12 residues. From germline, CDR1 is SGHNT and CDR2 YYREEE (reference sequence). Here the CDR3 DNA reads TGTGCCAGCAGCTTGGACGGTGGGCCCCAGCATTTT. Amino acids: CASSLDGGPQHF.

V usage is TRBV5-4 and J usage is TRBJ1-2; D unclear. The CDR3 covers 11 residues. V dropped 4 bases and J dropped 3 bases, with 4 bases sitting between them. Germline values: CDR1 SGHNT, CDR2 YYREEE (reference sequence). CDR3 nucleotide sequence: TGTGCCAGCAGCGCGGACTATGGCTACACCTTC. Its protein is CASSADYGYTF.

With respect to this clone: Other nucleotide sequences in the sample specify the same CDR3. J is TRBJ2-7 and V is TRBV7-2, with 8 nucleotides matching TRBD2. The CDR3 extends over 14 amino acids. The germline gives CDR1 SGHTA, CDR2 FQGNSA. V gave up 1 base and J gave up 1 base; unmatched junction bases: 0. The CDR3 reads CASSLGLASYEQYF. CDR3 sequence (DNA): TGTGCCAGCAGCTTAGGACTAGCGTCCTACGAGCAGTACTTC.

The chain links TRBV2 to TRBJ1-5; D gene uncertain. Per germline, CDR1 SNHLY and CDR2 FYNNEI. CDR3 length equals 13 residues. The ends were cut back, 11 bases at V and 3 bases at J, with 14 bases in the middle. CDR3 sequence reads: CAGGSQNNQPQHF. The CDR3 coding sequence is TGTGCCGGAGGATCACAAAACAATCAGCCCCAGCATTTT.

This rearrangement joins TRBV4-3 to TRBJ2-1; possible D gene TRBD1, 5 bases. The CDR3 is made up of 18 amino acids. The germline CDR1 and CDR2 sequences are LGHNA and YSLEER. V lost 0 bases and J lost 0, with 15 bases in between. CDR3 in DNA: TGCGCCAGCAGCCAAGATAGGCAGGGAACATTCTCCTACAATGAGCAGTTCTTC. Encoded protein: CASSQDRQGTFSYNEQFF.

The chain carries TRBV18 and TRBJ1-2; TRBD1 matches at 7 bases. Per germline, CDR1 KGHSH and CDR2 LQKENI. The CDR3 has 14 residues. J lost 5 bases, V lost 2 bases, and 5 bases had no gene match. CDR3 amino acids: CASSPETGRYGYTF. The CDR3 DNA reads as TGTGCCAGCTCACCAGAGACAGGGAGGTATGGCTACACCTTC.

Regarding this clone: In the same sample, other DNA sequences code for this CDR3. The genes are TRBV5-1 and TRBJ2-2; D not certain. Germline lookup yields CDR1 SGHRS and CDR2 YFSETQ. The ends were cut back, 3 bases at V and 2 bases at J, with 5 bases in the middle. This CDR3 has 13 amino acids. The CDR3 bases are TGCGCCAGCAGCTCACAAAACACCGGGGAGCTGTTTTTT. Protein sequence: CASSSQNTGELFF.

This clone was seen a few times. The V and J genes are TRBV18 and TRBJ1-1; 10 nucleotides agree with TRBD1. CDR1 is KGHSH and CDR2 is LQKENI in the germline V gene. The CDR3 has 15 amino acids. Trimming took 3 bases from V and 0 from J; bases not matched to a gene: 1. The CDR3 DNA is TGTGCCAGCTCACCGGGACAGGGGATGAACACTGAAGCTTTCTTT. This codes for CASSPGQGMNTEAFF.

This chain connects TRBV4-2 to TRBJ2-7; 10 bases are a match to TRBD1. The CDR3 is made up of 17 amino acids. Trimming at V came to 3 bases and at J to 7 bases, leaving 15 bases not matched to a gene. Germline loops: CDR1 LGHNA, CDR2 YNFKEQ. The CDR3 region has the DNA TGTGCCAGCAGCCATTCCTCCTGGGACAGGGGAGGGGGTGAGCAGTACTTC. Translated, it gives CASSHSSWDRGGGEQYF.

V is TRBV30 and J is TRBJ1-1; 7 bases map to TRBD1. Trimming at V came to 3 bases and at J to 2 bases, leaving 6 bases not matched to a gene. Germline CDR1 and CDR2: GTSNPN and SVGIG (reference sequence). This CDR3 region has 14 residues. CDR3 in amino acids: CAWSQGTANTEAFF. DNA of the CDR3: TGTGCCTGGAGCCAGGGGACAGCAAACACTGAAGCTTTCTTT.

This chain connects TRBV10-3 to TRBJ2-1; D uncertain. V was pared by 5 bases and J by 8 bases, with 10 bases between. The CDR3 is made up of 12 amino acids. CDR1 and CDR2 (germline): ENHRY, SYGVKD. The CDR3 bases are TGTGCCATCAGTACCGTGTACTATGAGCAGTTCTTC. Translation gives CAISTVYYEQFF.

The table lists this clone with a count of one. V gene TRBV5-6 combines with J gene TRBJ1-2; 9 bases are shared with TRBD1. The CDR3 totals 14 residues. CDR1 SGHDT and CDR2 YYEEEE come from the germline V gene. V lost 2 bases, J lost 8 bases, and 7 bases stayed unmatched. The chain's CDR3 is CASSFSDRGDGYTF. The CDR3 DNA follows: TGTGCCAGCAGCTTCTCGGACAGGGGAGACGGCTACACCTTC.

This clone was observed a handful of times. The chain combines TRBV11-3 with TRBJ1-1; 7 nucleotides align to TRBD1. The CDR3 spans 13 residues. Per the germline V gene, CDR1 is SGHNT and CDR2 is YENEEA. V dropped 5 bases and J dropped 4; count of bases not matched to a gene: 4. The CDR3 reads CASSPRTGTEAFF. CDR3 in DNA: TGTGCCAGCAGCCCTCGGACAGGCACTGAAGCTTTCTTT.

The chain links TRBV30 to TRBJ2-3, with D possibly matching TRBD2 (7 bases). Germline V gives CDR1 GTSNPN, CDR2 SVGIG (reference sequence). V was pared by 5 bases and J by 7 bases, with 10 bases between. The CDR3 consists of 11 residues. The CDR3 sequence: CAWGGAYTQYF. CDR3 DNA: TGTGCCTGGGGGGGGGCATATACGCAGTATTTT.

This clone was found a few times. The CDR3 nucleotides are TGTGCCAGTAGGGAGTTGGCCTTGAACACTGAAGCTTTCTTT. This gives the protein CASRELALNTEAFF. The chain is built from TRBV19 and TRBJ1-1; D is unresolved. The CDR3 has 14 amino acids. Germline lookup yields CDR1 LNHDA and CDR2 SQIVND (reference sequence). Trimming left V 6 bases short and J 0 bases short, with 11 bases between.

V gene TRBV29-1 combines with J gene TRBJ1-1, with a possible D match to TRBD1 (6 bases). The V end lost 5 bases, the J end lost 4 bases, and 14 bases lay between the germline ends. There are 13 residues in the CDR3. The germline CDR1 and CDR2 sequences are SQVTM and ANQGSEA. The CDR3 DNA reads as TGCAGCGTTTTTGGACAGTACCGCACTGAAGCTTTCTTT. Protein sequence: CSVFGQYRTEAFF.

A remark on this clone: Other DNA sequences within the sample encode an identical CDR3. This chain joins TRBV5-6 and TRBJ1-5; a weak D match, TRBD1 (5 bases). Germline-derived CDR1 and CDR2 are SGHDT and YYEEEE. Trimming took off 0 bases at V and 7 bases at J, with 17 bases between the two ends. The CDR3 is 16 amino acids. CDR3 nucleotide sequence: TGTGCCAGCAGCTTGGGCGCTGCAGGGTATTGGCAGCCCCAGCATTTT. This encodes CASSLGAAGYWQPQHF.

The J gene is TRBJ2-5, the V gene TRBV5-4; the match to TRBD2 covers 7 bases. Germline CDR1 reads SGHNT; CDR2 reads YYREEE (reference sequence). With V trimmed by 6 bases and J by 3 bases, 5 bases remained unmatched. The CDR3 runs to 13 residues. CDR3 DNA: TGTGCCAGCACCCTAGCGGAAAAAGAGACCCAGTACTTC. Its translation is CASTLAEKETQYF.

The chain has TRBV27 and TRBJ2-4, with a weak D call TRBD2 (6 bases). The germline V gene encodes CDR1 MNHEY and CDR2 SMNVEV (reference sequence). V lost 9 bases to trimming and J lost 3 bases, with 15 bases between them. The length of the CDR3 is 14 residues. The CDR3 DNA reads TGTGCCAGTAGTATGGGGGGTGTCAAAAACATTCAGTACTTC. Amino acids: CASSMGGVKNIQYF.

This chain uses TRBV19 with TRBJ1-5, with TRBD1 identical over 7 bases. Per germline, CDR1 LNHDA and CDR2 SQIVND (reference sequence). This CDR3 has 15 amino acids. V shed 6 bases and J 6 bases; nucleotides not matched to a gene: 11. The CDR3 reads CASSPGTAKRQPQHF. CDR3 coding DNA: TGTGCCAGTAGCCCAGGGACAGCCAAGCGTCAGCCCCAGCATTTT.

The rearrangement joins TRBV5-1 to TRBJ1-4, with a weak D call TRBD1 (6 bases). Trimming shortened V by 5 bases and J by 3 bases, and 11 bases separated the two germline ends. CDR3 length: 14 amino acids. CDR1 and CDR2 (germline): SGHRS, YFSETQ. The CDR3 sequence is CASRQGGPNEKLFF. As DNA, the CDR3 is TGCGCCAGCAGACAGGGCGGGCCTAATGAAAAACTGTTTTTT.

As to this clone: At one end the junction does not follow the germline gene, possibly because of a read error. J is TRBJ1-4 and V is TRBV5-6; 10 bases map to TRBD1. The CDR3 extends over 16 amino acids. In germline, CDR1 is SGHDT, CDR2 YYEEEE. The CDR3 spells CASSPGQGFVGEKLVF. The CDR3 DNA sequence: TGTGCCAGCAGCCCGGGACAGGGGTTCGTTGGGGAAAAACTGGTTTTT.

This rearrangement joins TRBV7-2 to TRBJ2-7, with 8 bases identical to TRBD2. CDR1 and CDR2 from the germline V gene are SGHTA and FQGNSA. Unmatched junction bases numbered 5, after V lost 4 bases and J lost 3 bases. The CDR3 loop spans 14 amino acids. The CDR3 bases are TGTGCCAGCAGCTCTTCGGCGGGGGGCTACGAGCAGTACTTC. This encodes CASSSSAGGYEQYF.

The V gene is TRBV5-1, the J gene TRBJ2-7; possibly TRBD1 for D (5 bases). V was cut by 3 bases and J by 3 bases, with 10 bases left in between. Germline CDR1 and CDR2: SGHRS and YFSETQ. CDR3 length: 13 amino acids. Here the CDR3 DNA reads TGCGCCAGCAGCTCGGACAACGACTACGAGCAGTACTTC. It specifies CASSSDNDYEQYF.

V and J are TRBV6-6 and TRBJ2-5; 8 bases fit TRBD2. The CDR3 is 15 amino acids. Germline V gene data show CDR1 as MNHNY and CDR2 as SVGAGI (reference sequence). With 4 bases clipped from V and 1 base from J, the junction kept 5 bases outside the gene matches. The CDR3 region is CASSWISGAQETQYF. CDR3 DNA: TGTGCCAGCAGTTGGATTAGCGGGGCCCAAGAGACCCAGTACTTC.

The gene calls are TRBV7-8 and TRBJ2-7, with TRBD1 identical over 9 bases. Per the germline V gene, CDR1 is SGHVS and CDR2 is FQNEAQ. The CDR3 runs to 17 residues. The trim removed 4 bases at V and 3 bases at J, leaving 13 bases unmatched. CDR3 sequence reads: CASSSPGQGKSYYEQYF. CDR3 in DNA: TGTGCCAGCAGCTCGCCGGGACAGGGTAAATCATACTACGAGCAGTACTTC. Full variable domain (remainder filled in from reference TRBV7-8 and TRBJ2-7): GAGVSQSPRYKVAKRGQDVALRCDPISGHVSLFWYQQALGQGPEFLTYFQNEAQLDKSGLPSDRFFAERPEGSVSTLKIQRTQQEDSAVYLCASSSPGQGKSYYEQYFGPGTRLTVT.